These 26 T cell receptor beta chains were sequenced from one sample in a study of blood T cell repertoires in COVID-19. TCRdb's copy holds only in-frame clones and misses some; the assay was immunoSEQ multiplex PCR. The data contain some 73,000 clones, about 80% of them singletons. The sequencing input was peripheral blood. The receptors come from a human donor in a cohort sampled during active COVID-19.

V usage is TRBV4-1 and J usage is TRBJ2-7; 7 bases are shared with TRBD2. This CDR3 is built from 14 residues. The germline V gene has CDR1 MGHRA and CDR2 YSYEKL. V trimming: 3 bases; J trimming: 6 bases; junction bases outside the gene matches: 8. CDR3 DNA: TGCGCCAGCAGCCAGGAACTAGCGAGTGTCGAGCAGTACTTC. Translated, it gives CASSQELASVEQYF.

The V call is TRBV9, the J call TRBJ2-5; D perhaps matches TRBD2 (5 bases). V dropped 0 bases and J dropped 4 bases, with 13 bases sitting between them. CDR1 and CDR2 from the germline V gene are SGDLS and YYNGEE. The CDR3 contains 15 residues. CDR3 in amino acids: CASSVGRTSAETQYF. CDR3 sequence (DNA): TGTGCCAGCAGCGTAGGGAGGACGTCGGCAGAGACCCAGTACTTC.

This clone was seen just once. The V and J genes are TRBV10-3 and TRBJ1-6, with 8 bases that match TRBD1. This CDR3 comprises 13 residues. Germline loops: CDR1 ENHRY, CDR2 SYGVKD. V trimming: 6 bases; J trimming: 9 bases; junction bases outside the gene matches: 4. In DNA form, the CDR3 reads TGTGCCATCAGGGGACAGGCTTTTTCACCCCTCCACTTT. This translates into CAIRGQAFSPLHF.

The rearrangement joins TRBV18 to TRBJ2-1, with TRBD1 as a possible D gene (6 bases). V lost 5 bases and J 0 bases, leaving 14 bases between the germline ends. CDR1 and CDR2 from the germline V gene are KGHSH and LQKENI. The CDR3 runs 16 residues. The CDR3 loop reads CASSKDRLSSYNEQFF. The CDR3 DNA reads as TGTGCCAGCTCAAAAGACAGGTTAAGCTCCTACAATGAGCAGTTCTTC.

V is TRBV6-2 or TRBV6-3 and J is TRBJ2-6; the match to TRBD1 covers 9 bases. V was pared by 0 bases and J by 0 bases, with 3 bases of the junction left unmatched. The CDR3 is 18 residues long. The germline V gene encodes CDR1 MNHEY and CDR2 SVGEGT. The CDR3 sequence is CASSYSGQGYSGANVLTF. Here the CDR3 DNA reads TGTGCCAGCAGTTACTCGGGACAGGGTTACTCTGGGGCCAACGTCCTGACTTTC.

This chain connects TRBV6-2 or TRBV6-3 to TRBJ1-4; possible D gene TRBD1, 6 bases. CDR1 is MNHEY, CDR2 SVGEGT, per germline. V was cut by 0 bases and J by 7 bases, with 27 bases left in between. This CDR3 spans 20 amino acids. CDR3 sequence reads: CASSYSNSPGHPSLSEKLFF. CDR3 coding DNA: TGTGCCAGCAGTTACTCGAATTCACCGGGACATCCAAGTCTTAGTGAAAAACTGTTTTTT.

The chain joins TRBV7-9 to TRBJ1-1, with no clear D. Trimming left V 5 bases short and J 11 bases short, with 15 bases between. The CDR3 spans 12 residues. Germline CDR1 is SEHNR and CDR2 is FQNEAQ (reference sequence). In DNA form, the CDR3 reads TGTGCCAGCAGCCCAGTGGGCCGCAGGGCTTTCTTT. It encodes CASSPVGRRAFF.

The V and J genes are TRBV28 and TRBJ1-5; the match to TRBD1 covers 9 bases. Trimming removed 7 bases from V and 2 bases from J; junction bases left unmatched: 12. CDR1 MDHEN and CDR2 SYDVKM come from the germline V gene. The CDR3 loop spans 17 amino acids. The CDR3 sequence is CASTIWGRQGGNQPQHF. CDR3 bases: TGTGCCAGCACCATATGGGGGCGACAGGGGGGCAATCAGCCCCAGCATTTT.

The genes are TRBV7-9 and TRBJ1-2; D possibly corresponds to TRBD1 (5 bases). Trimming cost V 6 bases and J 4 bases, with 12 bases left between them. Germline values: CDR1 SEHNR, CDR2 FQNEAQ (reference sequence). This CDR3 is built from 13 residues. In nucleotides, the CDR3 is TGTGCCAGCAGAAGCAGGGATGTCTATGGCTACACCTTC. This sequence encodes CASRSRDVYGYTF.

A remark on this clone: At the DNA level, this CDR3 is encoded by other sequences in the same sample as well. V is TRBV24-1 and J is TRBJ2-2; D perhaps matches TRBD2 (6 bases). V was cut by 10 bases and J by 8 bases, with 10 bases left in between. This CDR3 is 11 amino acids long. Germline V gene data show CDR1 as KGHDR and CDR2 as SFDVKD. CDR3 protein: CATSAGGELFF. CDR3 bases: TGTGCCACTTCGGCGGGGGGGGAGCTGTTTTTT.

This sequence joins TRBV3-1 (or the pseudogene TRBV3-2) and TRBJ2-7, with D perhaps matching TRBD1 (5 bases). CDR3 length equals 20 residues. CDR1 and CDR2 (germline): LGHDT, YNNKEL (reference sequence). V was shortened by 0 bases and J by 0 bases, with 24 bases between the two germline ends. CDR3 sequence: CASSQDPAPKGDWTSYEQYF. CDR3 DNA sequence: TGTGCCAGCAGCCAAGATCCGGCTCCTAAAGGGGATTGGACCTCCTACGAGCAGTACTTC.

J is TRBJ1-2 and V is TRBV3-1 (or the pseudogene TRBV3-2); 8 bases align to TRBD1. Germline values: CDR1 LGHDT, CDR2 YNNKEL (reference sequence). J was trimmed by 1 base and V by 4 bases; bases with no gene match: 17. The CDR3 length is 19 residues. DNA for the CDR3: TGTGCCAGCAGCCCGGTATTATTCCAGGGGGCAAGTTATAACTATGGCTACACCTTC. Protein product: CASSPVLFQGASYNYGYTF.

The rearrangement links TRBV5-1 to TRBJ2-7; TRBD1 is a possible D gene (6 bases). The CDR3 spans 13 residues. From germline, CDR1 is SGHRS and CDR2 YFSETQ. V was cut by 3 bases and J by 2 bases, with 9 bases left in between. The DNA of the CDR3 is TGCGCCAGCAGCTACGCAGGGGCCTACGAGCAGTACTTC. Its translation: CASSYAGAYEQYF.

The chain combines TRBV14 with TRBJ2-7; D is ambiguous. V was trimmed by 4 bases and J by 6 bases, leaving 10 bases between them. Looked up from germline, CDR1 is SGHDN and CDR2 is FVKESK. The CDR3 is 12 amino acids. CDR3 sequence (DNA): TGTGCCAGCAGCCTTTATCTCTCCGAGCAGTACTTC. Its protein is CASSLYLSEQYF.

The chain's CDR3 is CASSYRSSYNEQFF. Written as DNA, the CDR3 is TGTGCCAGCAGTTACAGGAGCTCCTACAATGAGCAGTTCTTC. V gene TRBV6-2 or TRBV6-3 combines with J gene TRBJ2-1; D not certain. This CDR3 spans 14 amino acids. V was trimmed by 2 bases and J by 0 bases, leaving 5 bases between them. Germline V gene data show CDR1 as MNHEY and CDR2 as SVGEGT.

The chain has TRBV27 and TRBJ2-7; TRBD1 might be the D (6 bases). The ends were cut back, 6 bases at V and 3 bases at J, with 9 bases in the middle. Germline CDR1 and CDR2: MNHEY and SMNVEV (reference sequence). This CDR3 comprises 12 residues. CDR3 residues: CASRGHRYEQYF. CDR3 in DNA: TGTGCCAGCAGGGGACACCGCTACGAGCAGTACTTC.

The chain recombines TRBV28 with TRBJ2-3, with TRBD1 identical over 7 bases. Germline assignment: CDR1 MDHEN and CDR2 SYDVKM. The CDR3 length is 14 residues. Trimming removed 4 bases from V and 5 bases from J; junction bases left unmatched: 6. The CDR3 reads CASSSRTGVDTQYF. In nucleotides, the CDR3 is TGTGCCAGCAGTTCACGCACAGGGGTAGATACGCAGTATTTT.

CDR3 nucleotide sequence: TGCGCCAGCAGCCCCGGGGACAGGGGGTTAGGAGATACGCAGTATTTT. Protein sequence: CASSPGDRGLGDTQYF. The chain joins TRBV5-1 to TRBJ2-3; TRBD1 agrees at 11 bases. The V segment lost 4 bases and the J segment 5 bases; nucleotides outside the gene matches: 9. The CDR3 covers 16 residues. Germline V gives CDR1 SGHRS, CDR2 YFSETQ.

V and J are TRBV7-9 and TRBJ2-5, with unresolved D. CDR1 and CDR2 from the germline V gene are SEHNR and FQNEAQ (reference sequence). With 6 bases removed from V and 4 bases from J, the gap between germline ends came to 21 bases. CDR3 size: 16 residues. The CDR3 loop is CASRATRSKVGETQYF. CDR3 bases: TGTGCCAGCAGAGCTACTCGGAGTAAGGTTGGAGAGACCCAGTACTTC.

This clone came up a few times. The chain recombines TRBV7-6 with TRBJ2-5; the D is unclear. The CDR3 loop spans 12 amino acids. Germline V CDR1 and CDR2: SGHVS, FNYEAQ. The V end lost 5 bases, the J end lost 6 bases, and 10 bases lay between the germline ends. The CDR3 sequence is CASSTSEKTQYF. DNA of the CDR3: TGTGCCAGCAGCACTTCGGAGAAGACCCAGTACTTC.

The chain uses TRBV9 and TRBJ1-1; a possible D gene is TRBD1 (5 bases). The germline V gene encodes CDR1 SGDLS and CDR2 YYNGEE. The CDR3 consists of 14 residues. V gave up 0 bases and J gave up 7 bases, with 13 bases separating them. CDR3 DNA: TGTGCCAGCAGCGTAGACCCCAGGGATGGTGAAGCTTTCTTT. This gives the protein CASSVDPRDGEAFF.

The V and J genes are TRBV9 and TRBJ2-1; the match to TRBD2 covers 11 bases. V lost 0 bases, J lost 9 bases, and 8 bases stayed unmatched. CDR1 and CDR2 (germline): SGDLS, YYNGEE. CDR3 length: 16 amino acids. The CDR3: CASSVGVAGGLAEQFF. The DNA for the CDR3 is TGTGCCAGCAGCGTAGGTGTAGCGGGGGGGTTAGCTGAGCAGTTCTTC.

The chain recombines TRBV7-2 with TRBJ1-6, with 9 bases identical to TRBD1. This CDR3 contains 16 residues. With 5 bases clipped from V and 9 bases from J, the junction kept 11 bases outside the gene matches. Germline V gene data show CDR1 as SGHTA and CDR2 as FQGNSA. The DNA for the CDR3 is TGTGCCAGCAGCCCTCACCTGGGACAGGGTGTTTCACCCCTCCACTTT. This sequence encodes CASSPHLGQGVSPLHF.

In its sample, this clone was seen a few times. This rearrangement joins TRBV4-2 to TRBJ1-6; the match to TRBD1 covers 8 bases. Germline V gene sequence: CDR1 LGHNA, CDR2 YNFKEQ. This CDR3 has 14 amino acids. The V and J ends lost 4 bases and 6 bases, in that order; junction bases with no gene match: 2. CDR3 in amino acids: CASSLTGGNSPLHF. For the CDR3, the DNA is TGTGCCAGCAGCCTTACAGGGGGTAATTCACCCCTCCACTTT.

The CDR3 region is CASSLLSGQRSETQYF. DNA of the CDR3: TGTGCCAGCAGCTTACTATCGGGACAGAGATCGGAGACCCAGTACTTC. This chain joins TRBV7-8 and TRBJ2-5; 7 bases align to TRBD1. CDR1 SGHVS and CDR2 FQNEAQ come from the germline V gene. J lost 5 bases, V lost 2 bases, and 11 bases had no gene match. The CDR3 extends over 16 amino acids.

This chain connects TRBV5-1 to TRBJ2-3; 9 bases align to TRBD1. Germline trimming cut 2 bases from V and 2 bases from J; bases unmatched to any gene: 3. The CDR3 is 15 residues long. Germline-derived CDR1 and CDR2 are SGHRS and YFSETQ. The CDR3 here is CASSFDRGATDTQYF. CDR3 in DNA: TGCGCCAGCAGCTTCGACAGGGGGGCCACAGATACGCAGTATTTT. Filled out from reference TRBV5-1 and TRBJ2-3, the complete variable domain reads KAGVTQTPRYLIKTRGQQVTLSCSPISGHRSVSWYQQTPGQGLQFLFEYFSETQRNKGNFPGRFSGRQFSNSRSEMNVSTLELGDSALYLCASSFDRGATDTQYFGPGTRLTVL.